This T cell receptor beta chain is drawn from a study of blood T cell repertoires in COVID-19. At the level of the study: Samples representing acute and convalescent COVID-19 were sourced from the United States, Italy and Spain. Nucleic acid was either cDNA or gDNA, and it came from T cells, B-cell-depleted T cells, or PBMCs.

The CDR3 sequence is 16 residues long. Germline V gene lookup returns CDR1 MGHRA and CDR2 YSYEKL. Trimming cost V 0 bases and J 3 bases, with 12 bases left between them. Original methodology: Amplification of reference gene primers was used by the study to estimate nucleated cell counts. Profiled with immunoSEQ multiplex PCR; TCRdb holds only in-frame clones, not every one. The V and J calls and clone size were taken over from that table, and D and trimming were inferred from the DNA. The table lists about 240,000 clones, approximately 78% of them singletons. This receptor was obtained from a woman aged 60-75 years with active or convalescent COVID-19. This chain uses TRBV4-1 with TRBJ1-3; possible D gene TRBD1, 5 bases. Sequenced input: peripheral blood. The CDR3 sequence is CASSQEGQGGGNTIYF. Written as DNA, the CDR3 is TGCGCCAGCAGCCAAGAGGGGCAGGGTGGTGGAAACACCATATATTTT.